A selection of T cell receptor beta chains follows, all from one sample in a study of blood T cell repertoires in COVID-19. The protocol was immunoSEQ multiplex PCR, while the TCRdb copy is restricted to in-frame clones and leaves out a portion. There are approximately 300,000 clones in the sample; roughly 90% occur only once, and approximately 10% lies in the top ten. The sequencing input was peripheral blood. These receptors were collected from a woman aged 25-40 years with COVID-19, enrolled during active disease. CDR3s include the opening cysteine and the closing phenylalanine or tryptophan. Fields, in order: V gene, D gene, J gene, clone size, CDR3 protein, CDR3 DNA. A D gene is named only where the DNA matches it firmly. Not every row has a clone size; where given, it reads once, few, many or a size class.

>TRBV5-1|NA|TRBJ2-2|NA
CASSSIPGNTGELFF
TGCGCCAGCAGCTCTATACCAGGGAACACCGGGGAGCTGTTTTTT
>TRBV7-2|TRBD2|TRBJ2-1|NA
CASSRTSGHPGHEQFF
TGTGCCAGCAGCCGGACTAGCGGGCACCCCGGCCATGAGCAGTTCTTC
>TRBV5-1|NA|TRBJ2-7|NA
CASQGGAEVDEQYF
TGCGCCAGCCAAGGCGGCGCGGAGGTGGACGAGCAGTACTTC
>TRBV6-6|NA|TRBJ1-1|NA
CASSYRTRRMNTEAFF
TGTGCCAGCAGTTACAGGACTCGGCGAATGAACACTGAAGCTTTCTTT
>TRBV5-1|NA|TRBJ2-7|NA
CASSYDSPYEQYF
TGCGCCAGCAGCTACGACAGCCCCTACGAGCAGTACTTC
>TRBV11-1|NA|TRBJ2-5|NA
CASSSRETQYF
TGTGCCAGCAGCTCGAGGGAGACCCAGTACTTC
>TRBV2|TRBD1|TRBJ2-1|few
CASRRQGFSYNEQFF
TGTGCCAGCCGCCGACAGGGGTTCTCCTACAATGAGCAGTTCTTC
>TRBV7-9|NA|TRBJ2-5|NA
CASATEVLQETQYF
TGTGCCAGCGCTACCGAGGTTCTCCAAGAGACCCAGTACTTC
>TRBV30|NA|TRBJ2-2|NA
CAWSLTSPGELFF
TGTGCCTGGTCCCTGACTAGTCCCGGGGAGCTGTTTTTT
>TRBV28|TRBD1|TRBJ1-2|NA
CASSSGQGGGYTF
TGTGCCAGCAGTTCAGGACAGGGCGGCGGCTACACCTTC
>TRBV5-1|TRBD1|TRBJ2-5|once
CASSTGQGGVAQYF
TGCGCCAGCAGCACCGGACAGGGTGGGGTTGCCCAGTACTTC
>TRBV2|NA|TRBJ2-1|few
CASARLITYNEQFF
TGTGCCAGCGCCCGACTAATCACCTACAATGAGCAGTTCTTC
>TRBV7-9|NA|TRBJ1-3|NA
CASSSAGSGNTIYF
TGTGCCAGCAGTTCCGCGGGCTCTGGAAACACCATATATTTT
>TRBV7-9|TRBD2|TRBJ2-1|NA
CASSLAPLRASGSMHEQFF
TGTGCCAGCAGCTTAGCCCCACTTCGGGCTAGCGGGAGTATGCATGAGCAGTTCTTC
>TRBV30|NA|TRBJ1-1|NA
CAWRFTLGVEAFF
TGTGCCTGGAGGTTTACCTTGGGCGTGGAAGCTTTCTTT
>TRBV18|NA|TRBJ1-2|NA
CASSPGGGNYGYTF
TGTGCCAGCTCACCAGGCGGGGGTAACTATGGCTACACCTTC
>TRBV6-5|TRBD1|TRBJ2-1|NA
CASSYDGTGANEQFF
TGTGCCAGCAGTTACGATGGGACAGGGGCCAATGAGCAGTTCTTC
>TRBV23-1|NA|TRBJ2-3|NA
CASSQHGSRAGDTQYF
TGCGCCAGCAGTCAACATGGGAGTAGGGCCGGAGATACGCAGTATTTT
>TRBV7-9|NA|TRBJ2-2|NA
CASSLVVSGELFF
TGTGCCAGCAGCTTAGTAGTTTCAGGGGAGCTGTTTTTT
>TRBV11-2|TRBD2|TRBJ2-1|NA
CASSLTSGLGDEQFF
TGTGCCAGCAGCTTGACTAGCGGACTGGGGGATGAGCAGTTCTTC
>TRBV5-5|NA|TRBJ1-1|NA
CASSMGPFTEAFF
TGTGCCAGCAGCATGGGGCCCTTCACTGAAGCTTTCTTT
>TRBV5-1|NA|TRBJ1-1|NA
CASSWRTGDAMNTEAFF
TGCGCCAGCAGCTGGAGGACGGGCGACGCCATGAACACTGAAGCTTTCTTT
>TRBV4-2|NA|TRBJ1-4|once
CASSQVLYNEKLFF
TGTGCCAGCAGCCAAGTACTCTATAATGAAAAACTGTTTTTT
>TRBV6-5|NA|TRBJ1-5|NA
CASRVGLGNQPQHF
TGTGCCAGCAGGGTTGGTCTAGGCAATCAGCCCCAGCATTTT
>TRBV14|TRBD2|TRBJ2-2|NA
CASGLAGVYTGELFF
TGTGCCAGTGGACTAGCGGGAGTTTACACCGGGGAGCTGTTTTTT
>TRBV18|NA|TRBJ1-2|NA
CASSPGGLNYGYTF
TGTGCCAGCTCCCCGGGCGGACTTAACTATGGCTACACCTTC
>TRBV28|TRBD2|TRBJ2-2|once
CAIMGVGLAGGRSTGELFF
TGTGCCATTATGGGAGTGGGACTAGCGGGAGGGCGAAGCACCGGGGAGCTGTTTTTT
>TRBV7-2|TRBD2|TRBJ2-3|NA
CASSLGSLAGGSTDTQYF
TGTGCCAGCAGCTTAGGTAGTCTAGCGGGGGGGAGCACAGATACGCAGTATTTT
>TRBV14|NA|TRBJ2-7|NA
CASSQEGGLPYEQYF
TGTGCCAGCAGCCAAGAGGGGGGTCTCCCCTACGAGCAGTACTTC
>TRBV30|TRBD1|TRBJ1-6|NA
CAGQGYYNSPLHF
TGTGCCGGACAGGGCTATTATAATTCACCCCTCCACTTT
>TRBV10-3|NA|TRBJ2-1|NA
CAISLLEDSSYNEQFF
TGTGCCATCAGTCTCCTAGAGGATAGCTCCTACAATGAGCAGTTCTTC
>TRBV4-2|TRBD2|TRBJ2-1|few
CASSLAGGGMNEQFF
TGTGCCAGCAGCCTAGCGGGAGGAGGCATGAATGAGCAGTTCTTC
>TRBV28|TRBD2|TRBJ2-7|NA
CASSIGLAAYEQYF
TGTGCCAGCAGTATCGGACTAGCGGCCTACGAGCAGTACTTC
>TRBV30|TRBD1|TRBJ1-2|NA
CAWRPGQGGYGYTF
TGTGCCTGGAGGCCGGGACAGGGGGGCTATGGCTACACCTTC
>TRBV6-6|NA|TRBJ1-5|once
CASSYSPGNQPQHF
TGTGCCAGCAGTTACTCTCCAGGCAATCAGCCCCAGCATTTT
>TRBV2|NA|TRBJ1-2|NA
CASTPRTGNYGYTF
TGTGCCAGCACTCCGCGGACTGGGAACTATGGCTACACCTTC
>TRBV3-1/TRBV3-2|NA|TRBJ2-1|NA
CASSQFLGKSYNEQFF
TGTGCCAGCAGCCAATTTCTCGGGAAGTCCTACAATGAGCAGTTCTTC
>TRBV5-4|TRBD1|TRBJ1-4|NA
CASSQGGTNEKLFF
TGTGCCAGCAGCCAAGGGGGCACTAATGAAAAACTGTTTTTT
>TRBV4-1|TRBD2|TRBJ2-7|NA
CASSQVGLAVPYEQYF
TGCGCCAGCAGCCAAGTGGGACTAGCGGTACCCTACGAGCAGTACTTC
>TRBV12-3/TRBV12-4|NA|TRBJ2-1|NA
CASSLGHNEQFF
TGTGCCAGCAGTTTAGGGCACAATGAGCAGTTCTTC
>TRBV9|NA|TRBJ2-3|NA
CASSVGRKSTDTQYF
TGTGCCAGCAGCGTGGGCCGGAAGAGCACAGATACGCAGTATTTT
>TRBV27|TRBD2|TRBJ2-7|NA
CASSLRGLAVYEQYF
TGTGCCAGCAGTTTGAGGGGACTAGCGGTCTACGAGCAGTACTTC
>TRBV30|NA|TRBJ2-2|NA
CAWSLGGYTGELFF
TGTGCCTGGAGTCTGGGGGGTTACACCGGGGAGCTGTTTTTT
>TRBV5-1|TRBD1|TRBJ1-1|NA
CASSTGTAKPNTEAFF
TGCGCCAGCAGCACCGGGACAGCGAAGCCGAACACTGAAGCTTTCTTT
>TRBV2|TRBD2|TRBJ2-3|NA
CASSRTSGRDTQYF
TGTGCCAGCAGTCGGACTAGCGGGAGGGATACGCAGTATTTT
>TRBV6-6|NA|TRBJ1-1|NA
CASRGRAATEAFF
TGTGCCAGCAGAGGGCGGGCGGCCACTGAAGCTTTCTTT
>TRBV4-1|TRBD2|TRBJ2-5|NA
CASSPWTSGSETQYF
TGCGCCAGCAGCCCTTGGACTAGCGGGAGTGAGACCCAGTACTTC
>TRBV6-4|NA|TRBJ2-6|NA
CASSDMSGVGANVLTF
TGTGCCAGCAGTGACATGTCAGGGGTCGGGGCCAACGTCCTGACTTTC
>TRBV4-1|TRBD1|TRBJ1-2|NA
CASSQAVDRERNGYTF
TGCGCCAGCAGCCAAGCCGTGGACAGGGAGAGAAATGGCTACACCTTC
>TRBV5-1|NA|TRBJ1-4|NA
CASSRSGALGEKLFF
TGCGCCAGCAGCAGATCAGGGGCGTTAGGTGAAAAACTGTTTTTT
>TRBV4-1|NA|TRBJ2-2|NA
CASSHISPGPRGGELFF
TGCGCCAGCAGCCATATTTCCCCCGGGCCCCGAGGGGGGGAGCTGTTTTTT
>TRBV25-1|TRBD1|TRBJ1-4|NA
CASSDRGQANEKLFF
TGTGCCAGCAGTGATAGGGGGCAGGCTAATGAAAAACTGTTTTTT
>TRBV5-1|TRBD1|TRBJ1-2|NA
CASSLWAGTGANYGYTF
TGCGCCAGCAGCTTGTGGGCAGGAACAGGGGCTAACTATGGCTACACCTTC
>TRBV28|NA|TRBJ1-2|NA
CASRLTGTQRNYGYTF
TGTGCCAGCAGACTAACCGGGACACAACGAAACTATGGCTACACCTTC
>TRBV15|NA|TRBJ1-3|NA
CATSRYAFGGVQSGLGNTIYF
TGTGCCACCAGCCGATATGCGTTCGGAGGGGTTCAAAGCGGCTTGGGAAACACCATATATTTT
>TRBV6-5|NA|TRBJ1-4|NA
CASIKGVGDEKLFF
TGTGCCAGCATCAAAGGGGTAGGGGATGAAAAACTGTTTTTT
>TRBV29-1|TRBD2|TRBJ2-1|NA
CSVEGTSGRNEQFF
TGCAGCGTTGAAGGGACTAGCGGGAGAAATGAGCAGTTCTTC
>TRBV7-9|NA|TRBJ2-7|NA
CASSETGRAYEQYF
TGTGCCAGCAGCGAGACAGGTCGGGCCTACGAGCAGTACTTC
>TRBV5-6|TRBD1|TRBJ1-2|NA
CASSLQWTGETF
TGTGCCAGCAGCTTGCAGTGGACAGGGGAAACCTTC